Listed below are T cell receptor beta chains from one sample, sequenced in a study of CD8 T cells in Susac syndrome. From the immunoSEQ multiplex PCR reads, TCRdb called clonotypes with MiXCR, one entry per CDR3 protein. Of 200,000 or so distinct CDR3 sequences listed, more than 90% were seen once; the top ten hold roughly 0.088%. Sample: CD4+ T cells from PBMCs. Receptor source: a human donor with multiple sclerosis. Both conserved end residues are part of each CDR3. D genes are given only for firm matches. Part of the rows lack a size; the others show once, few, many or a class for expanded clones.

13	-	-	TRBV29-1	TRBJ1-1	CSVEGRLHTEAFF	TGCAGCGTTGAGGGCAGATTACACACTGAAGCTTTCTTT
12	-	-	TRBV20-1	TRBJ1-1	CSAREGGTEAFF	TGCAGTGCTAGGGAAGGAGGGACTGAAGCTTTCTTT
15	-	-	TRBV20-1	TRBJ2-3	CSAKSLGITGDTQYF	TGCAGTGCAAAATCCCTAGGGATCACAGGGGATACGCAGTATTTT
16	-	-	TRBV24-1	TRBJ2-1	CATSDSRRTENNEQFF	TGTGCCACCAGTGATTCACGACGGACAGAAAACAATGAGCAGTTCTTC
15	TRBD1	-	TRBV20-1	TRBJ2-1	CSARMDRGRENEQFF	TGCAGTGCTAGAATGGACAGGGGGCGGGAGAATGAGCAGTTCTTC
13	-	-	TRBV19	TRBJ2-7	CASSPPSLDEQYF	TGTGCCAGTAGTCCTCCCTCGCTGGACGAGCAGTACTTC
16	TRBD1	-	TRBV20-1	TRBJ2-3	CSALPPRDRVHGTQYF	TGCAGTGCCCTACCCCCTCGGGACAGGGTCCATGGTACGCAGTATTTT
16	TRBD2	-	TRBV3-1	TRBJ2-7	CASSQEAGSGFYEQYF	TGTGCCAGCAGCCAAGAAGCGGGGAGTGGTTTCTACGAGCAGTACTTC
13	TRBD1	-	TRBV20-1	TRBJ1-5	CSAISGGVQPQHF	TGCAGTGCTATATCAGGGGGGGTTCAGCCCCAGCATTTT
13	-	-	TRBV25-1	TRBJ2-4	CASARLTQNIQYF	TGTGCCAGCGCAAGACTTACCCAAAACATTCAGTACTTC
15	TRBD1	once	TRBV20-1	TRBJ2-7	CSAPARAGGLYEQYF	TGCAGTGCCCCAGCGAGGGCAGGGGGCCTCTACGAGCAGTACTTC
15	-	-	TRBV6-5	TRBJ2-7	CASSKVQAASYEQYF	TGTGCCAGCAGTAAAGTACAGGCCGCCTCCTACGAGCAGTACTTC
14	TRBD1	-	TRBV10-3	TRBJ1-2	CAISDGQALYGYTF	TGTGCCATCAGTGATGGACAGGCCCTCTATGGCTACACCTTC
15	TRBD1	-	TRBV3-1	TRBJ2-7	CASSQRWTGAYEQYF	TGTGCCAGCAGCCAACGATGGACAGGAGCCTACGAGCAGTACTTC
16	-	-	TRBV27	TRBJ2-3	CASSPRVYTSTDTQYF	TGTGCCAGCAGTCCCCGGGTATATACTAGCACAGATACGCAGTATTTT
15	TRBD1	-	TRBV29-1	TRBJ1-1	CSVSTPGGLFTEAFF	TGCAGCGTTTCCACCCCAGGGGGCCTATTCACTGAAGCTTTCTTT
16	-	once	TRBV7-8	TRBJ2-5	CASSSIVRGGQETQYF	TGTGCCAGCAGCTCCATAGTTAGGGGAGGACAAGAGACCCAGTACTTC
14	-	-	TRBV29-1	TRBJ2-1	CSVERALGADEQFF	TGCAGCGTTGAGAGGGCCCTAGGGGCCGATGAGCAGTTCTTC
13	-	few	TRBV18	TRBJ1-5	CASSRGGNQPQHF	TGTGCCAGCTCGCGGGGGGGGAATCAGCCCCAGCATTTT
13	-	-	TRBV30	TRBJ2-2	CAWEDSRFGELFF	TGTGCCTGGGAGGACAGCAGATTCGGGGAGCTGTTTTTT
14	-	-	TRBV6-5	TRBJ2-7	CASSPGVVTYEQYF	TGTGCCAGCAGCCCTGGTGTGGTGACCTACGAGCAGTACTTC
13	TRBD1	-	TRBV20-1	TRBJ1-5	CSALTGTRQPQHF	TGCAGTGCTCTGACAGGGACCCGCCAGCCCCAGCATTTT
15	-	-	TRBV3-1	TRBJ2-4	CASSHGTLAKNIQYF	TGTGCCAGCAGCCATGGGACTCTAGCCAAAAACATTCAGTACTTC
14	TRBD1	-	TRBV2	TRBJ2-7	CASSWDRALDEQYF	TGTGCCAGCAGCTGGGACAGGGCCTTAGACGAGCAGTACTTC
16	TRBD2	-	TRBV11-2	TRBJ2-6	CASSARIAGGSSVLTF	TGTGCCAGCAGCGCCAGGATAGCGGGGGGGAGTTCTGTCCTGACTTTC
12	-	-	TRBV3-1	TRBJ2-3	CASSQVQDTQYF	TGTGCCAGCAGCCAAGTGCAAGATACGCAGTATTTT
16	TRBD1	-	TRBV29-1	TRBJ1-2	CSVSESRDRADYGYTF	TGCAGCGTTTCCGAGTCCCGGGACAGGGCCGACTATGGCTACACCTTC
13	TRBD2	-	TRBV29-1	TRBJ2-5	CSVASSGQETQYF	TGCAGCGTTGCTTCTAGCGGACAAGAGACCCAGTACTTC
11	-	few	TRBV27	TRBJ2-1	CASSLSGEQFF	TGTGCCAGCAGTCTGTCTGGGGAGCAGTTCTTC
15	-	-	TRBV3-1	TRBJ1-2	CASSQEVRGARGYTF	TGTGCCAGCAGCCAAGAAGTGCGGGGGGCGCGTGGCTACACCTTC
14	-	-	TRBV7-2	TRBJ2-1	CASSREPTYNEQFF	TGTGCCAGCAGTCGGGAACCCACCTACAATGAGCAGTTCTTC
14	-	-	TRBV12-3/TRBV12-4	TRBJ2-7	CASSVWGGKNEQYF	TGTGCCAGCAGTGTCTGGGGTGGAAAGAACGAGCAGTACTTC
15	-	-	TRBV30	TRBJ1-3	CAWSPDLGPGNTIYF	TGTGCCTGGAGTCCCGACCTCGGCCCGGGAAACACCATATATTTT
15	-	-	TRBV20-1	TRBJ2-3	CSARVGGHSLGTQYF	TGCAGTGCTAGAGTGGGCGGCCATTCACTCGGTACGCAGTATTTT
17	-	once	TRBV7-4	TRBJ2-5	CASSLEEDPPTQETQYF	TGTGCCAGCAGCTTAGAGGAGGACCCCCCAACCCAAGAGACCCAGTACTTC
13	TRBD1	-	TRBV2	TRBJ2-1	CASRDRAPNEQFF	TGTGCCAGCAGGGACAGGGCTCCCAATGAGCAGTTCTTC
15	-	-	TRBV29-1	TRBJ2-7	CSARRGPGTNYEQYF	TGCAGCGCCCGAAGGGGTCCCGGGACAAACTACGAGCAGTACTTC
13	TRBD1	-	TRBV12-3/TRBV12-4	TRBJ1-2	CATTGTANYGYTF	TGTGCCACCACCGGGACAGCTAACTATGGCTACACCTTC
14	TRBD1	-	TRBV2	TRBJ2-7	CASKWDRDSYEQYF	TGTGCCAGCAAGTGGGACAGAGACTCCTACGAGCAGTACTTC
15	-	-	TRBV27	TRBJ2-1	CASSMSRDLYNEQFF	TGTGCCAGCAGTATGTCTAGGGACCTCTACAATGAGCAGTTCTTC